A selection of T cell receptor beta chains follows, all from one sample in a study of T-cell memory formation after mild COVID-19. TCRdb used MiXCR to reprocess the 5' RACE reads, holding one entry per CDR3 protein. The data contain 550,000 to 650,000 distinct CDR3 sequences, roughly 17% of them singletons. The sequencing input was PBMCs or a T cell subset sorted from them (not recorded which). Receptors were obtained from an adult woman who had mild COVID-19 (a few samples of this study predate the infection). Cell type and time point are not known. CDR3s include the opening cysteine and the closing phenylalanine or tryptophan. The D gene is left open where the match is weak. Clone size is stated in some rows and not others, as once, few, many or a class when expanded.

length	V	J	D	size	CDR3	DNA
13	TRBV20-1	TRBJ2-4	TRBD1	few	CSAEQGAKNIQYF	TGCAGTGCTGAACAGGGGGCCAAAAACATTCAGTACTTC
15	TRBV7-9	TRBJ2-3	.	once	CASSLAGEFVDTQYF	TGTGCCAGCAGCTTAGCGGGGGAGTTCGTGGATACGCAGTATTTT
17	TRBV7-9	TRBJ2-7	TRBD2	.	CASSSTSGGPDSYEQYF	TGTGCCAGCAGCTCGACTAGCGGGGGGCCCGACTCCTACGAGCAGTACTTC
13	TRBV12-3/TRBV12-4	TRBJ1-1	.	.	CASRPGRVTEAFF	TGTGCCAGCAGACCGGGACGCGTCACTGAAGCTTTCTTT
18	TRBV2	TRBJ2-3	TRBD2	.	CASSDGLAGEPQPDTQYF	TGTGCCAGCAGTGACGGGCTAGCGGGGGAACCACAACCGGATACGCAGTATTTT
12	TRBV20-1	TRBJ2-7	.	.	CSAGGTPYEQYF	TGCAGTGCTGGCGGGACCCCCTACGAGCAGTACTTC
15	TRBV6-5	TRBJ1-3	TRBD1	once	CASSYGGQSGNTIYF	TGTGCCAGCAGTTACGGGGGACAGTCTGGAAACACCATATATTTT
13	TRBV7-3	TRBJ2-7	.	few	CASSAQQGYEQYF	TGTGCCAGCAGCGCGCAACAGGGCTACGAGCAGTACTTC
17	TRBV5-1	TRBJ2-3	.	.	CASSLGPSGSTTDTQYF	TGCGCCAGCAGCTTGGGTCCTTCCGGGTCTACGACAGATACGCAGTATTTT
10	TRBV20-1	TRBJ2-5	.	many	CSASGETQYF	TGCAGTGCTAGCGGCGAGACCCAGTACTTC
15	TRBV7-2	TRBJ1-6	.	.	CASSLTQGTNSPLHF	TGTGCCAGCAGCCTGACTCAGGGGACTAATTCACCCCTCCACTTT
12	TRBV12-3/TRBV12-4	TRBJ2-1	.	few	CASRGGYNEQFF	TGTGCCAGCAGGGGGGGATACAATGAGCAGTTCTTC
15	TRBV7-9	TRBJ2-7	.	few	CASSLGGSVLGEQYF	TGTGCCAGCAGCTTAGGGGGCAGCGTGTTAGGCGAGCAGTACTTC
13	TRBV30	TRBJ1-1	TRBD1	few	CAFQRQGGTEAFF	TGTGCCTTCCAACGACAGGGCGGAACTGAAGCTTTCTTT
12	TRBV29-1	TRBJ2-1	.	.	CSVAGQINEQFF	TGCAGCGTGGCCGGACAGATCAATGAGCAGTTCTTC
14	TRBV19	TRBJ2-7	TRBD1	.	CASSNGDRGYEQYF	TGTGCCAGTAGTAATGGGGACAGGGGTTACGAGCAGTACTTC
13	TRBV12-3/TRBV12-4	TRBJ1-1	.	few	CASSLGSGFGAFF	TGTGCCAGCAGTTTAGGTTCGGGATTCGGGGCTTTCTTT
12	TRBV18	TRBJ2-5	.	.	CASSPDQETQYF	TGTGCCAGCTCACCAGACCAAGAGACCCAGTACTTC
15	TRBV2	TRBJ2-2	.	.	CASSPRVAYAGELFF	TGTGCCAGCAGCCCCAGGGTAGCATATGCCGGGGAGCTGTTTTTT
15	TRBV13	TRBJ2-1	.	.	CASSSLYYSYNEQFF	TGTGCCAGCAGCTCCCTATACTACTCCTACAATGAGCAGTTCTTC
17	TRBV23-1	TRBJ1-2	TRBD1	few	CASSQSDRETANYGYTF	TGCGCCAGCAGTCAATCCGACAGGGAGACGGCTAACTATGGCTACACCTTC
12	TRBV20-1	TRBJ2-1	TRBD2	few	CSARALAGEQFF	TGCAGTGCTAGGGCCCTAGCGGGTGAGCAGTTCTTC
15	TRBV4-2	TRBJ1-1	TRBD1	.	CASSQETGGYTEAFF	TGTGCCAGCAGCCAAGAGACAGGGGGGTACACTGAAGCTTTCTTT
15	TRBV20-1	TRBJ2-1	.	.	CSARDTGLTYNEQFF	TGCAGTGCTAGAGACACAGGGCTGACCTACAATGAGCAGTTCTTC
14	TRBV30	TRBJ2-1	.	few	CAWSGARIGNEQFF	TGTGCCTGGAGTGGGGCGAGGATCGGCAATGAGCAGTTCTTC
14	TRBV6-5	TRBJ2-1	TRBD2	.	CATKGTSGTSEQFF	TGTGCCACCAAGGGGACTAGCGGGACTAGTGAGCAGTTCTTC
17	TRBV4-3	TRBJ2-1	TRBD2	.	CASSQDLTSGFYNEQFF	TGCGCCAGCAGCCAAGACCTCACTAGCGGCTTTTACAATGAGCAGTTCTTC
14	TRBV6-5	TRBJ1-3	.	few	CASSRTAGGNTIYF	TGTGCCAGCTCTAGGACGGCGGGTGGAAACACCATATATTTT
13	TRBV12-3/TRBV12-4	TRBJ2-7	TRBD2	.	CASRGLAGHEQYF	TGTGCCAGCAGGGGACTAGCGGGCCACGAGCAGTACTTC
15	TRBV29-1	TRBJ1-2	.	few	CSVVAALSGYYGYTF	TGCAGCGTTGTAGCGGCTCTGAGTGGGTACTATGGCTACACCTTC